A single sample is the source of the 8 T cell receptor beta chains below, sequenced in a study of cytomegalovirus exposure and HLA in healthy donors. Primers: 60 Vbeta forward and 13 Jbeta reverse. This table comes from immunoSEQ multiplex PCR, and its TCRdb copy is limited to in-frame clones, with some not included. Among approximately 100,000 clones listed, over 70% were seen once. The material sequenced was PBMCs. The receptors shown here come from a man aged 18-30 years in good health and CMV-seropositive.

The chain links TRBV5-6 to TRBJ1-1; the D gene is possibly TRBD1 (5 bases). This CDR3 spans 15 amino acids. Deletions cut 0 bases from V and 0 bases from J, with 9 bases between. CDR1 and CDR2 (germline): SGHDT, YYEEEE. CDR3 bases: TGTGCCAGCAGCTTGGAGGCAGGGATGAACACTGAAGCTTTCTTT. This codes for CASSLEAGMNTEAFF.

The CDR3 DNA reads TGTGCCAGCAGCGTCAGGGTCCCAGAGACCCAGTACTTC. Translation gives CASSVRVPETQYF. This chain connects TRBV5-6 to TRBJ2-5, with D possibly being TRBD1 (5 bases). V was pared by 4 bases and J by 4 bases, with 11 bases between. The CDR3 is 13 amino acids. CDR1 and CDR2 (germline): SGHDT, YYEEEE.

This clone was counted only a few times. V usage is TRBV9 and J usage is TRBJ2-2; tentatively, D is TRBD2 (6 bases). V lost 0 bases to trimming and J lost 1 base, with 10 bases between them. The CDR3 consists of 16 residues. Per the germline V gene, CDR1 is SGDLS and CDR2 is YYNGEE. CDR3 protein: CASSVEPAGNTGELFF. The CDR3 nucleotides are TGTGCCAGCAGCGTAGAACCAGCGGGGAACACCGGGGAGCTGTTTTTT.

J is TRBJ2-5 and V is TRBV7-9, with D possibly TRBD2 on 5 matching bases. Trimming took 5 bases from V and 5 from J, leaving 15 bases between them. Per germline, CDR1 SEHNR and CDR2 FQNEAQ (reference sequence). The length of the CDR3 is 14 residues. The CDR3 region has the DNA TGTGCCAGCAGCGACCAGCGAGGGTTGGAGACCCAGTACTTC. Translation: CASSDQRGLETQYF.

The CDR3 nucleotides read TGTGCCAGCAGCTCCAACGTCTATTCGACAGTTAAGGTTGGCTATGGCTACACCTTC. This gives the protein CASSSNVYSTVKVGYGYTF. The rearrangement links TRBV5-6 to TRBJ1-2; TRBD1 is a possible D gene (5 bases). CDR1 is SGHDT, CDR2 YYEEEE, per germline. V lost 3 bases and J 4 bases, leaving 28 bases between the germline ends. The CDR3 length is 19 residues.

The chain couples TRBV28 to TRBJ1-1; D call uncertain. The ends were cut back, 4 bases at V and 5 bases at J, with 8 bases in the middle. The CDR3 has 12 amino acids. In germline, CDR1 is MDHEN, CDR2 SYDVKM. Written as DNA, the CDR3 is TGTGCCAGCAGTTCCGTCAGAACTGAAGCTTTCTTT. Translating gives CASSSVRTEAFF.

V gene TRBV11-2 combines with J gene TRBJ1-2; 7 bases are a match to TRBD1. The CDR3 spans 14 residues. After removal of 4 bases from V and 4 bases from J, the junction contained 6 bases not matched to a gene. Per the germline V gene, CDR1 is SGHAT and CDR2 is FQNNGV. CDR3 sequence: CASSSLTGVYGYTF. CDR3 coding DNA: TGTGCCAGCAGCTCGCTTACAGGGGTCTATGGCTACACCTTC.

The chain employs TRBV15 and TRBJ1-6; possible D gene TRBD1, 5 bases. The CDR3 contains 15 residues. The V gene lost 5 bases and the J gene lost 5 bases, with 13 bases spanning the gap. Germline V lookup: CDR1 LNHNV, CDR2 YYDKDF (reference sequence). The CDR3 here is CATSPSGHDNSPLHF. CDR3 DNA: TGTGCCACCAGCCCCTCTGGACATGATAATTCACCCCTCCACTTT.